This T cell receptor beta chain emerged from a study of cytomegalovirus exposure and HLA in healthy donors. Trimming stripped 2 bases from V and 7 bases from J, with 5 bases between. The CDR3 is made up of 11 amino acids. CDR1 and CDR2 from the germline V gene are MNHNY and SVGAGI (reference sequence). Primers: 60 Vbeta forward and 13 Jbeta reverse. Produced via immunoSEQ multiplex PCR; TCRdb's table is partial and in-frame only. The profile shows about 160,000 clones, approximately 78% of them singletons. This TCR derives from a middle-aged woman in good health and CMV-seronegative. The chain joins TRBV6-6 to TRBJ1-1, with unresolved D. Sequenced input: PBMCs. DNA for the CDR3: TGTGCCAGCAGTTACCGCAGTGAAGCTTTCTTT. Its protein product is CASSYRSEAFF.